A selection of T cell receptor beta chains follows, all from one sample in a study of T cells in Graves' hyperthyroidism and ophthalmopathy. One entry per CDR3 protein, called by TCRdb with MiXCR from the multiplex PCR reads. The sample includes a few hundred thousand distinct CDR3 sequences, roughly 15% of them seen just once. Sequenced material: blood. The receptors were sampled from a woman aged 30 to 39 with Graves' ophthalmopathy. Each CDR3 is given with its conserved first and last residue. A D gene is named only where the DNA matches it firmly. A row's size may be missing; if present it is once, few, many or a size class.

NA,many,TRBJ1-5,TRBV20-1,CSARDPHAGNQPQHF,TGCAGTGCTAGAGACCCCCACGCCGGTAATCAGCCCCAGCATTTT
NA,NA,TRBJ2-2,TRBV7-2,CASSLSRTNTGELFF,TGTGCCAGCAGCTTATCCAGAACAAACACCGGGGAGCTGTTTTTT
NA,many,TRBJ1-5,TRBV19,CASSLGQLPQHF,TGTGCCAGTAGTCTCGGACAGCTGCCCCAGCATTTT
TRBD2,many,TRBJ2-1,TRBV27,CASSWTSGGPNEQFF,TGTGCCAGCAGTTGGACTAGCGGGGGGCCTAATGAGCAGTTCTTC
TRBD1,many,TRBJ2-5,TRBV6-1,CASSRPNRGQETQYF,TGTGCCAGCAGCCGCCCCAACAGGGGCCAAGAGACCCAGTACTTC
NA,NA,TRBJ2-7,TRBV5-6,CASSFGGAEQYF,TGTGCCAGCAGCTTTGGGGGGGCCGAGCAGTACTTC
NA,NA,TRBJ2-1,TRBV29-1,CSVLPGGSSGEQFF,TGCAGCGTTCTCCCCGGTGGCTCTTCTGGTGAGCAGTTCTTC
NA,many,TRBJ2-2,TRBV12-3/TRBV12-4,CASSLYRPVGGELFF,TGTGCCAGCAGTCTGTATCGACCGGTAGGCGGGGAGCTGTTTTTT
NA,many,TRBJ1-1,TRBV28,CASNPGIIGTEAFF,TGTGCCAGCAACCCCGGGATAATCGGGACTGAAGCTTTCTTT
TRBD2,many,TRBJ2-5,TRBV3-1,CASSQQRGGLETQYF,TGTGCCAGCAGCCAACAGCGGGGGGGCCTTGAGACCCAGTACTTC
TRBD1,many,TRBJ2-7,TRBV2,CASMGTGSSYEQYF,TGTGCCAGCATGGGGACAGGGAGCTCCTACGAGCAGTACTTC
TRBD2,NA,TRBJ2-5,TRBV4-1,CASSQEIRLAGSSQETQYF,TGCGCCAGCAGCCAAGAAATTCGGCTAGCGGGGAGTTCCCAAGAGACCCAGTACTTC
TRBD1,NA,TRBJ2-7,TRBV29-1,CSVVQGAYEQYF,TGCAGCGTTGTCCAGGGGGCCTACGAGCAGTACTTC
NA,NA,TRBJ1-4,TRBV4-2,CASSQMGLAGEKLFF,TGTGCCAGCAGCCAGATGGGTCTGGCAGGGGAAAAACTGTTTTTT
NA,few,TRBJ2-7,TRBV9,CASSSRFPEQYF,TGTGCCAGCAGCTCAAGGTTCCCCGAGCAGTACTTC
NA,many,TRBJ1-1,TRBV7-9,CASSLGVVNTEAFF,TGTGCCAGCAGCTTAGGGGTGGTGAACACTGAAGCTTTCTTT
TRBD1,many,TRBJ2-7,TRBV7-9,CASSSGTDYYEQYF,TGTGCCAGCAGCTCCGGGACAGACTACTACGAGCAGTACTTC
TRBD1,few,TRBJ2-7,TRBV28,CASVTGTGIYEQYF,TGTGCCAGCGTGACCGGGACAGGGATCTACGAGCAGTACTTC
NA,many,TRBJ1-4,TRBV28,CASSPSIPVGEKLFF,TGTGCCAGCAGCCCCTCCATCCCCGTCGGTGAAAAACTGTTTTTT
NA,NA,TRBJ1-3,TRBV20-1,CSASPRQRLFSGNTMYF,TGCAGTGCTAGCCCAAGGCAAAGACTTTTCTCTGGAAACACCATGTATTTT
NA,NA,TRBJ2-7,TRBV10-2,CASGGTGDEQYF,TGCGCCAGCGGAGGGACCGGAGACGAGCAGTACTTC
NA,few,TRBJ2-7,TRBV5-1,CASSLRNVSSYEQYF,TGCGCCAGCAGCCTCCGGAACGTATCCTCCTACGAGCAGTACTTC
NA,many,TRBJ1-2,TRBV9,CASSVGGINYGYTF,TGTGCCAGCAGCGTAGGAGGGATAAACTATGGCTACACCTTC
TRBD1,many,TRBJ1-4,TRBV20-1,CSAPRDRDEKLFF,TGCAGTGCCCCCCGGGACAGGGATGAAAAACTGTTTTTT
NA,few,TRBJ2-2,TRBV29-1,CSVDSGGTGELFF,TGCAGCGTTGATTCTGGGGGAACCGGGGAGCTGTTTTTT
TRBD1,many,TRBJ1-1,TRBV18,CASSPRQGAFTEAFF,TGTGCCAGCTCACCACGACAGGGGGCTTTCACTGAAGCTTTCTTT
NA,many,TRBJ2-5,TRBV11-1,CASSLFEWGRQEEGARETQYF,TGTGCCAGCAGCTTATTCGAGTGGGGACGGCAGGAGGAAGGAGCAAGAGAGACCCAGTACTTC
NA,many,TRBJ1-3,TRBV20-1,CSARVPSGRSGGNTIYF,TGCAGTGCTAGAGTACCTTCCGGCAGGTCTGGTGGAAACACCATATATTTT
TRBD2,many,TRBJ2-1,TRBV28,CASSPRLAGNNEQFF,TGTGCCAGCAGCCCCAGACTAGCGGGGAACAATGAGCAGTTCTTC
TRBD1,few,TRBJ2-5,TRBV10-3,CAISESETGGQETQYF,TGTGCCATCAGTGAGTCTGAGACAGGGGGCCAAGAGACCCAGTACTTC
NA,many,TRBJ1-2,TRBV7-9,CASSLPKGTNYGYTF,TGTGCCAGCAGCTTACCCAAGGGGACTAACTATGGCTACACCTTC
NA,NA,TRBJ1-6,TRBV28,CASYGQFNSPLHF,TGTGCCAGCTATGGCCAGTTTAATTCACCCCTCCACTTT
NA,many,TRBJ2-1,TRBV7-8,CASSLEGRYNEQFF,TGTGCCAGCAGCTTAGAAGGGAGGTACAATGAGCAGTTCTTC
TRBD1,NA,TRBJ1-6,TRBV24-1,CATSVLDRGIWNSPLHF,TGTGCCACCAGTGTTTTAGACAGGGGGATTTGGAATTCACCCCTCCACTTT
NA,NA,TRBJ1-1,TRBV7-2,CASSLARGGNTEAFF,TGTGCCAGCAGCTTAGCCCGGGGAGGCAACACTGAAGCTTTCTTT
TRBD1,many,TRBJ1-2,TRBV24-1,CATSDFGQGDYGYTF,TGTGCCACCAGTGATTTTGGGCAGGGGGACTATGGCTACACCTTC
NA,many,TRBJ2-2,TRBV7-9,CASSFFDLHTGELFF,TGTGCCAGCAGCTTTTTTGATCTGCACACCGGGGAGCTGTTTTTT
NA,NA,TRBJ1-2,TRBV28,CASSLFRDGYTF,TGTGCCAGCAGTTTATTTCGGGATGGCTACACCTTC
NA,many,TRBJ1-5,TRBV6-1,CASSGAGSCCSDQPQHF,TGTGCCAGCAGTGGGGCAGGGTCCTGTTGTTCCGATCAGCCCCAGCATTTT
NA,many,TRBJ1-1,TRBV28,CASSLWPLGAGGTEAFF,TGTGCCAGCAGTTTATGGCCTTTGGGGGCTGGGGGCACTGAAGCTTTCTTT
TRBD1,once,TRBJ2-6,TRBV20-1,CSAILTGGAGANVLTF,TGCAGTGCTATTTTGACAGGGGGCGCCGGGGCCAACGTCCTGACTTTC
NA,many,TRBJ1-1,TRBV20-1,CSASTENTEAFF,TGCAGTGCTAGCACAGAGAACACTGAAGCTTTCTTT
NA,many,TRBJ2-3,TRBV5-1,CASSLRGAEVPDTQYF,TGCGCCAGCAGCTTGAGGGGGGCCGAGGTTCCAGATACGCAGTATTTT
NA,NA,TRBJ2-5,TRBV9,CASSVSGMETQYF,TGTGCCAGCAGCGTTTCAGGGATGGAGACCCAGTACTTC
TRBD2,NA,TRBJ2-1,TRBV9,CASSGWGLAGEEPGQFF,TGTGCCAGCAGCGGTTGGGGACTAGCGGGGGAAGAGCCGGGGCAGTTCTTC
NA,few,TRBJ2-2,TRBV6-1,CASMGWDTDTGELFF,TGTGCCAGCATGGGTTGGGACACTGACACCGGGGAGCTGTTTTTT
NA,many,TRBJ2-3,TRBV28,CASNDRRRGTDTQYF,TGTGCCAGCAACGACAGGCGTCGGGGCACAGATACGCAGTATTTT
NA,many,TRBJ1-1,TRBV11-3,CASRLGLRREDEAFF,TGTGCCAGCAGATTAGGGTTGAGAAGGGAGGATGAAGCTTTCTTT
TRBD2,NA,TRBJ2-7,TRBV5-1,CASSLAMGLAVYEQYF,TGCGCCAGCAGCTTGGCGATGGGACTAGCGGTTTACGAGCAGTACTTC
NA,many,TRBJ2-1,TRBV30,CAWTSLNEQFF,TGTGCCTGGACGAGCCTCAATGAGCAGTTCTTC
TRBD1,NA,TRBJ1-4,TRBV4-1,CASRVQGRIEKLFF,TGCGCCAGCAGAGTACAGGGGAGGATTGAAAAACTGTTTTTT
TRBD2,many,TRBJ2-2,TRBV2,CASSAELGGATGELFF,TGTGCCAGCAGTGCCGAACTCGGGGGGGCCACCGGGGAGCTGTTTTTT
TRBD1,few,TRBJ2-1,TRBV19,CASSIGQGNEQFF,TGTGCCAGTAGTATCGGACAGGGTAATGAGCAGTTCTTC
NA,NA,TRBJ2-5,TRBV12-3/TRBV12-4,CASSQSRDYQETQYF,TGTGCCAGCAGTCAGAGCCGGGACTACCAAGAGACCCAGTACTTC
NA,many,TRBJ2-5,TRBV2,CASTLPGEGETQYF,TGTGCCAGCACCCTCCCAGGGGAGGGCGAGACCCAGTACTTC
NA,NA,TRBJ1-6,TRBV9,CASSVGAGSPLHF,TGTGCCAGCAGCGTAGGGGCCGGTTCACCCCTCCACTTT
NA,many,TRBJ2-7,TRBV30,CAWSLGTYEQYF,TGTGCCTGGAGCCTAGGAACTTACGAGCAGTACTTC
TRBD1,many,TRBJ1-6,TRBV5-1,CASSWTGSTPDSPLHF,TGCGCCAGCAGCTGGACAGGGTCCACTCCCGATTCACCCCTCCACTTT